The 23 T cell receptor beta chains reported below all come from one sample, sequenced in a study of metastatic and nonmetastatic thyroid tumors. TCRdb reanalyzed the PCR reads with MiXCR. Of tens of thousands of clones in the sample, roughly a quarter were seen once. All patients were treatment-naive before thyroid surgery. Sequencing was done on a sample of blood. Receptors originate from a male donor with papillary thyroid cancer or a benign thyroid nodule (not recorded which). Some clones in this sample may be carry-over from other donors' samples.

This clone was detected many times. The chain couples TRBV25-1 to TRBJ1-2; a weak D match, TRBD1 (6 bases). The ends were cut back, 10 bases at V and 3 bases at J, with 21 bases in the middle. The CDR3 is 15 amino acids. CDR1 is MGHDK, CDR2 SYGVNS, per germline. CDR3: CAISDRPPDDYGYTF. DNA for the CDR3: TGTGCCATCTCCGACAGGCCCCCGGACGACTATGGCTACACCTTC.

CDR3 in DNA: TGTGCCAGTAGTGGTGGACTAGCGGTAGGGCCGGTAACAGATACGCAGTATTTT. Its translation is CASSGGLAVGPVTDTQYF. The J gene is TRBJ2-3, the V gene TRBV19, with 10 bases identical to TRBD2. CDR1 is LNHDA and CDR2 is SQIVND in the germline V gene (reference sequence). With 5 bases clipped from V and 3 bases from J, the junction kept 14 bases outside the gene matches. This CDR3 is built from 18 residues. Full variable domain (rest looked up from reference TRBV19 and TRBJ2-3): DGGITQSPKYLFRKEGQNVTLSCEQNLNHDAMYWYRQDPGQGLRLIYYSQIVNDFQKGDIAEGYSVSREKKESFPLTVTSAQKNPTAFYLCASSGGLAVGPVTDTQYFGPGTRLTVL.

This clone came up a few times. This chain connects TRBV27 to TRBJ1-6; no firm D call. This CDR3 spans 14 amino acids. Germline V CDR1 and CDR2: MNHEY, SMNVEV (reference sequence). V shed 8 bases and J shed 5 bases, with 13 bases lying between them. CDR3: CASALGGNNSPLHF. The CDR3 nucleotides are TGTGCCAGCGCCCTGGGCGGGAATAATTCACCCCTCCACTTT.

In this sample, this clone turned up many times. This sequence joins TRBV7-8 and TRBJ2-1; 8 bases map to TRBD1. This CDR3 has 14 amino acids. The V gene end was trimmed by 6 bases and the J gene end by 6 bases; junction bases not matched to a gene: 7. Germline V gene sequence: CDR1 SGHVS, CDR2 FQNEAQ. The CDR3 bases are TGTGCCAGCAGTATCGACAGGGGAGGCAATGAGCAGTTCTTC. The encoded protein is CASSIDRGGNEQFF.

This clone was picked up many times. This chain uses TRBV30 with TRBJ2-2; D is ambiguous. Germline lookup yields CDR1 GTSNPN and CDR2 SVGIG (reference sequence). The CDR3 covers 13 residues. The V end was cut by 4 bases, the J end by 6 bases, with 12 bases between. CDR3 loop: CAWTTIESGELFF. Written as DNA, the CDR3 is TGTGCCTGGACCACAATTGAATCCGGGGAGCTGTTTTTT.

This clone is termed medium-sized. The gene calls are TRBV28 and TRBJ1-6; maybe TRBD1 (6 bases). CDR1 MDHEN and CDR2 SYDVKM come from the germline V gene. With 8 bases removed from V and 5 bases from J, the gap between germline ends came to 13 bases. This CDR3 spans 14 amino acids. The CDR3 sequence is CASGGRRNNSPLHF. In nucleotides, the CDR3 is TGTGCCAGCGGGGGCAGGAGGAATAATTCACCCCTCCACTTT. Complete variable domain (other parts from reference TRBV28 and TRBJ1-6): DVKVTQSSRYLVKRTGEKVFLECVQDMDHENMFWYRQDPGLGLRLIYFSYDVKMKEKGDIPEGYSVSREKKERFSLILESASTNQTSMYLCASGGRRNNSPLHFGNGTRLTVT.

The chain carries TRBV24-1 and TRBJ2-3; TRBD1 matches at 9 bases. The trim removed 7 bases at V and 5 bases at J, leaving 6 bases unmatched. In germline, CDR1 is KGHDR, CDR2 SFDVKD. The CDR3 extends over 14 amino acids. Here the CDR3 DNA reads TGTGCCACCAGGAGGACAGGGGAGGTAGATACGCAGTATTTT. This codes for CATRRTGEVDTQYF.

The V call is TRBV12-3 or TRBV12-4, the J call TRBJ2-5; 7 bases map to TRBD2. The CDR3 length is 13 residues. Germline trimming cut 3 bases from V and 5 bases from J; bases unmatched to any gene: 3. CDR3 DNA: TGTGCCAGCAGTTTCGGGGGGTGGGAGACCCAGTACTTC. Residues: CASSFGGWETQYF.

This clone was found many times. The chain carries TRBV6-1 and TRBJ2-7; 8 bases map to TRBD2. Germline CDR1 reads MNHNS; CDR2 reads SASEGT. The CDR3 covers 16 residues. Trimming took 5 bases from V and 3 from J; bases not matched to a gene: 12. The CDR3 DNA sequence: TGTGCCAGCAGTAACTGGGGGACTAGTCCCTTCTACGAGCAGTACTTC. Residues: CASSNWGTSPFYEQYF.

This clone came up many times. This chain joins TRBV29-1 and TRBJ2-1; D is possibly TRBD1 (6 bases). Germline CDR1 SQVTM, CDR2 ANQGSEA. Trimming removed 1 base from V and 2 bases from J, with 15 bases in between. This CDR3 spans 16 amino acids. CDR3 sequence (DNA): TGCAGCGTTGAAGCAGCGACAGGTCTCGCCTACAATGAGCAGTTCTTC. Its translation is CSVEAATGLAYNEQFF.

This clone was seen ten or more times. The V call is TRBV7-9, the J call TRBJ1-4; 12 bases are shared with TRBD1. CDR3 length: 17 amino acids. Trimming cost V 5 bases and J 7 bases; bases outside gene matches: 11. CDR1 is SEHNR, CDR2 FQNEAQ, per germline (reference sequence). In nucleotides, the CDR3 is TGTGCCAGCAGCCCGGGACAGGGGGCGCAAGTTCGTGAAAAACTGTTTTTT. Translating gives CASSPGQGAQVREKLFF.

This clone was counted between two and nine times. This chain uses TRBV6-2 or TRBV6-3 with TRBJ2-5; D possibly uses TRBD1 or TRBD2 (5 bases each). The length of the CDR3 is 15 residues. V was shortened by 7 bases and J by 8 bases, with 23 bases between the two germline ends. Germline V gene sequence: CDR1 MNHEY, CDR2 SVGEGT. CDR3 DNA sequence: TGTGCCAGCATTCAGGCCGGGGCAGAAGAGAACACCCAGTACTTC. Translating it yields CASIQAGAEENTQYF.

The chain employs TRBV15 and TRBJ2-1; D is unresolved. In germline, CDR1 is LNHNV, CDR2 YYDKDF (reference sequence). This CDR3 spans 17 amino acids. Trimming removed 5 bases from V and 1 base from J, with 18 bases in between. The DNA of the CDR3 is TGTGCCACCAGCGGCGGTTTAGTTCCCCTGTCCTACAATGAGCAGTTCTTC. Protein product: CATSGGLVPLSYNEQFF. The full variable domain, rest sourced from reference TRBV15 and TRBJ2-1, is DAMVIQNPRYQVTQFGKPVTLSCSQTLNHNVMYWYQQKSSQAPKLLFHYYDKDFNNEADTPDNFQSRRPNTSFCFLDIRSPGLGDTAMYLCATSGGLVPLSYNEQFFGPGTRLTVL.

This clone was detected a few times. J is TRBJ2-1 and V is TRBV6-5; TRBD2 aligns across 8 bases. The CDR3 runs 17 residues. The junction had 16 bases not matched to a gene; V was cut back by 5 bases and J by 7 bases. Per the germline V gene, CDR1 is MNHEY and CDR2 is SVGAGI. The CDR3 is CASSPVSGAGARNEQFF. DNA of the CDR3: TGTGCCAGCAGTCCCGTTTCGGGAGCGGGAGCTCGGAATGAGCAGTTCTTC.

The CDR3 nucleotides read TGCAGCGCTGGACATGGTCCCCCTTATGGCTACACCTTC. This encodes CSAGHGPPYGYTF. This chain joins TRBV29-1 and TRBJ1-2; D is perhaps TRBD1 (5 bases). Trimming removed 7 bases from V and 5 bases from J, with 17 bases in between. Germline V gene data show CDR1 as SQVTM and CDR2 as ANQGSEA. CDR3 length: 13 amino acids.

This clone was observed a single time. V gene TRBV4-2 combines with J gene TRBJ1-6; D possibly corresponds to TRBD1 (5 bases). Germline V gene sequence: CDR1 LGHNA, CDR2 YNFKEQ. This CDR3 is 16 amino acids long. The germline V and J ends were trimmed by 0 bases and 7 bases, with 13 bases remaining between them. The CDR3 is CASSQDQRRANSPLHF. The CDR3 nucleotides read TGTGCCAGCAGCCAAGATCAACGCAGGGCCAATTCACCCCTCCACTTT.

This clone has only a few counts. V and J are TRBV11-3 and TRBJ1-1; D uncertain. Deletions cut 7 bases from V and 1 base from J, with 4 bases between. This CDR3 comprises 11 residues. CDR1 is SGHNT and CDR2 is YENEEA in the germline V gene. DNA for the CDR3: TGTGCCAGCATGGGGAACACTGAAGCTTTCTTT. Translating it yields CASMGNTEAFF.

The chain links TRBV28 to TRBJ1-1; TRBD1 is a possible D gene (5 bases). This CDR3 is 14 amino acids long. The ends were cut back, 6 bases at V and 0 bases at J, with 11 bases in the middle. Germline V lookup: CDR1 MDHEN, CDR2 SYDVKM. CDR3 sequence (DNA): TGTGCCAGCAGCCACAGGTTACTGAACACTGAAGCTTTCTTT. Protein sequence: CASSHRLLNTEAFF.

This clone was observed at least ten times. The chain couples TRBV5-4 to TRBJ1-1; 7 bases match TRBD1. The length of the CDR3 is 16 residues. V shed 4 bases and J 0 bases; nucleotides not matched to a gene: 9. Germline values: CDR1 SGHNT, CDR2 YYREEE (reference sequence). CDR3 residues: CASSRQGSLLNTEAFF. CDR3 bases: TGTGCCAGCAGCCGACAGGGAAGTCTATTGAACACTGAAGCTTTCTTT. Filled out from reference TRBV5-4 and TRBJ1-1, the complete variable domain reads ETGVTQSPTHLIKTRGQQVTLRCSSQSGHNTVSWYQQALGQGPQFIFQYYREEENGRGNFPPRFSGLQFPNYSSELNVNALELDDSALYLCASSRQGSLLNTEAFFGQGTRLTVV.

The chain has TRBV28 and TRBJ2-7; D is perhaps TRBD1 (6 bases). The CDR3 is 14 residues long. Germline CDR1 is MDHEN and CDR2 is SYDVKM. The V gene lost 6 bases and the J gene lost 2 bases, with 14 bases spanning the gap. CDR3 region: CASRDHRVPYEQYF. The CDR3 nucleotides read TGTGCCAGCAGGGACCACAGGGTGCCCTACGAGCAGTACTTC.

V gene TRBV20-1 combines with J gene TRBJ1-2; maybe TRBD1 (5 bases). Germline CDR1 reads DFQATT; CDR2 reads SNEGSKA (reference sequence). Deletions cut 0 bases from V and 8 bases from J, with 13 bases between. CDR3 length equals 13 residues. The CDR3 sequence: CSARDRGVTGYTF. The DNA for the CDR3 is TGCAGTGCTAGAGATAGGGGTGTAACGGGCTACACCTTC.

This clone was picked up many times. The rearrangement joins TRBV5-1 to TRBJ2-2; TRBD1 matches at 7 bases. The V segment lost 0 bases and the J segment 3 bases; nucleotides outside the gene matches: 2. The CDR3 contains 15 residues. From germline, CDR1 is SGHRS and CDR2 YFSETQ. The CDR3: CASSLGQGHTGELFF. The CDR3 nucleotides are TGCGCCAGCAGCTTGGGACAGGGCCACACCGGGGAGCTGTTTTTT. The full variable domain, with the rest looked up from reference TRBV5-1 and TRBJ2-2, is KAGVTQTPRYLIKTRGQQVTLSCSPISGHRSVSWYQQTPGQGLQFLFEYFSETQRNKGNFPGRFSGRQFSNSRSEMNVSTLELGDSALYLCASSLGQGHTGELFFGEGSRLTVL.

There are many counts of this clone. The sample has other DNA sequences that encode this CDR3 too. J is TRBJ2-2 and V is TRBV19; a weak D match, TRBD2 (5 bases). V dropped 3 bases and J dropped 6 bases, with 11 bases sitting between them. The CDR3 consists of 14 residues. Germline V gives CDR1 LNHDA, CDR2 SQIVND (reference sequence). CDR3 sequence (DNA): TGTGCCAGTAGTATCTCACCCGGGGCCGGGGAGCTGTTTTTT. Translated: CASSISPGAGELFF.